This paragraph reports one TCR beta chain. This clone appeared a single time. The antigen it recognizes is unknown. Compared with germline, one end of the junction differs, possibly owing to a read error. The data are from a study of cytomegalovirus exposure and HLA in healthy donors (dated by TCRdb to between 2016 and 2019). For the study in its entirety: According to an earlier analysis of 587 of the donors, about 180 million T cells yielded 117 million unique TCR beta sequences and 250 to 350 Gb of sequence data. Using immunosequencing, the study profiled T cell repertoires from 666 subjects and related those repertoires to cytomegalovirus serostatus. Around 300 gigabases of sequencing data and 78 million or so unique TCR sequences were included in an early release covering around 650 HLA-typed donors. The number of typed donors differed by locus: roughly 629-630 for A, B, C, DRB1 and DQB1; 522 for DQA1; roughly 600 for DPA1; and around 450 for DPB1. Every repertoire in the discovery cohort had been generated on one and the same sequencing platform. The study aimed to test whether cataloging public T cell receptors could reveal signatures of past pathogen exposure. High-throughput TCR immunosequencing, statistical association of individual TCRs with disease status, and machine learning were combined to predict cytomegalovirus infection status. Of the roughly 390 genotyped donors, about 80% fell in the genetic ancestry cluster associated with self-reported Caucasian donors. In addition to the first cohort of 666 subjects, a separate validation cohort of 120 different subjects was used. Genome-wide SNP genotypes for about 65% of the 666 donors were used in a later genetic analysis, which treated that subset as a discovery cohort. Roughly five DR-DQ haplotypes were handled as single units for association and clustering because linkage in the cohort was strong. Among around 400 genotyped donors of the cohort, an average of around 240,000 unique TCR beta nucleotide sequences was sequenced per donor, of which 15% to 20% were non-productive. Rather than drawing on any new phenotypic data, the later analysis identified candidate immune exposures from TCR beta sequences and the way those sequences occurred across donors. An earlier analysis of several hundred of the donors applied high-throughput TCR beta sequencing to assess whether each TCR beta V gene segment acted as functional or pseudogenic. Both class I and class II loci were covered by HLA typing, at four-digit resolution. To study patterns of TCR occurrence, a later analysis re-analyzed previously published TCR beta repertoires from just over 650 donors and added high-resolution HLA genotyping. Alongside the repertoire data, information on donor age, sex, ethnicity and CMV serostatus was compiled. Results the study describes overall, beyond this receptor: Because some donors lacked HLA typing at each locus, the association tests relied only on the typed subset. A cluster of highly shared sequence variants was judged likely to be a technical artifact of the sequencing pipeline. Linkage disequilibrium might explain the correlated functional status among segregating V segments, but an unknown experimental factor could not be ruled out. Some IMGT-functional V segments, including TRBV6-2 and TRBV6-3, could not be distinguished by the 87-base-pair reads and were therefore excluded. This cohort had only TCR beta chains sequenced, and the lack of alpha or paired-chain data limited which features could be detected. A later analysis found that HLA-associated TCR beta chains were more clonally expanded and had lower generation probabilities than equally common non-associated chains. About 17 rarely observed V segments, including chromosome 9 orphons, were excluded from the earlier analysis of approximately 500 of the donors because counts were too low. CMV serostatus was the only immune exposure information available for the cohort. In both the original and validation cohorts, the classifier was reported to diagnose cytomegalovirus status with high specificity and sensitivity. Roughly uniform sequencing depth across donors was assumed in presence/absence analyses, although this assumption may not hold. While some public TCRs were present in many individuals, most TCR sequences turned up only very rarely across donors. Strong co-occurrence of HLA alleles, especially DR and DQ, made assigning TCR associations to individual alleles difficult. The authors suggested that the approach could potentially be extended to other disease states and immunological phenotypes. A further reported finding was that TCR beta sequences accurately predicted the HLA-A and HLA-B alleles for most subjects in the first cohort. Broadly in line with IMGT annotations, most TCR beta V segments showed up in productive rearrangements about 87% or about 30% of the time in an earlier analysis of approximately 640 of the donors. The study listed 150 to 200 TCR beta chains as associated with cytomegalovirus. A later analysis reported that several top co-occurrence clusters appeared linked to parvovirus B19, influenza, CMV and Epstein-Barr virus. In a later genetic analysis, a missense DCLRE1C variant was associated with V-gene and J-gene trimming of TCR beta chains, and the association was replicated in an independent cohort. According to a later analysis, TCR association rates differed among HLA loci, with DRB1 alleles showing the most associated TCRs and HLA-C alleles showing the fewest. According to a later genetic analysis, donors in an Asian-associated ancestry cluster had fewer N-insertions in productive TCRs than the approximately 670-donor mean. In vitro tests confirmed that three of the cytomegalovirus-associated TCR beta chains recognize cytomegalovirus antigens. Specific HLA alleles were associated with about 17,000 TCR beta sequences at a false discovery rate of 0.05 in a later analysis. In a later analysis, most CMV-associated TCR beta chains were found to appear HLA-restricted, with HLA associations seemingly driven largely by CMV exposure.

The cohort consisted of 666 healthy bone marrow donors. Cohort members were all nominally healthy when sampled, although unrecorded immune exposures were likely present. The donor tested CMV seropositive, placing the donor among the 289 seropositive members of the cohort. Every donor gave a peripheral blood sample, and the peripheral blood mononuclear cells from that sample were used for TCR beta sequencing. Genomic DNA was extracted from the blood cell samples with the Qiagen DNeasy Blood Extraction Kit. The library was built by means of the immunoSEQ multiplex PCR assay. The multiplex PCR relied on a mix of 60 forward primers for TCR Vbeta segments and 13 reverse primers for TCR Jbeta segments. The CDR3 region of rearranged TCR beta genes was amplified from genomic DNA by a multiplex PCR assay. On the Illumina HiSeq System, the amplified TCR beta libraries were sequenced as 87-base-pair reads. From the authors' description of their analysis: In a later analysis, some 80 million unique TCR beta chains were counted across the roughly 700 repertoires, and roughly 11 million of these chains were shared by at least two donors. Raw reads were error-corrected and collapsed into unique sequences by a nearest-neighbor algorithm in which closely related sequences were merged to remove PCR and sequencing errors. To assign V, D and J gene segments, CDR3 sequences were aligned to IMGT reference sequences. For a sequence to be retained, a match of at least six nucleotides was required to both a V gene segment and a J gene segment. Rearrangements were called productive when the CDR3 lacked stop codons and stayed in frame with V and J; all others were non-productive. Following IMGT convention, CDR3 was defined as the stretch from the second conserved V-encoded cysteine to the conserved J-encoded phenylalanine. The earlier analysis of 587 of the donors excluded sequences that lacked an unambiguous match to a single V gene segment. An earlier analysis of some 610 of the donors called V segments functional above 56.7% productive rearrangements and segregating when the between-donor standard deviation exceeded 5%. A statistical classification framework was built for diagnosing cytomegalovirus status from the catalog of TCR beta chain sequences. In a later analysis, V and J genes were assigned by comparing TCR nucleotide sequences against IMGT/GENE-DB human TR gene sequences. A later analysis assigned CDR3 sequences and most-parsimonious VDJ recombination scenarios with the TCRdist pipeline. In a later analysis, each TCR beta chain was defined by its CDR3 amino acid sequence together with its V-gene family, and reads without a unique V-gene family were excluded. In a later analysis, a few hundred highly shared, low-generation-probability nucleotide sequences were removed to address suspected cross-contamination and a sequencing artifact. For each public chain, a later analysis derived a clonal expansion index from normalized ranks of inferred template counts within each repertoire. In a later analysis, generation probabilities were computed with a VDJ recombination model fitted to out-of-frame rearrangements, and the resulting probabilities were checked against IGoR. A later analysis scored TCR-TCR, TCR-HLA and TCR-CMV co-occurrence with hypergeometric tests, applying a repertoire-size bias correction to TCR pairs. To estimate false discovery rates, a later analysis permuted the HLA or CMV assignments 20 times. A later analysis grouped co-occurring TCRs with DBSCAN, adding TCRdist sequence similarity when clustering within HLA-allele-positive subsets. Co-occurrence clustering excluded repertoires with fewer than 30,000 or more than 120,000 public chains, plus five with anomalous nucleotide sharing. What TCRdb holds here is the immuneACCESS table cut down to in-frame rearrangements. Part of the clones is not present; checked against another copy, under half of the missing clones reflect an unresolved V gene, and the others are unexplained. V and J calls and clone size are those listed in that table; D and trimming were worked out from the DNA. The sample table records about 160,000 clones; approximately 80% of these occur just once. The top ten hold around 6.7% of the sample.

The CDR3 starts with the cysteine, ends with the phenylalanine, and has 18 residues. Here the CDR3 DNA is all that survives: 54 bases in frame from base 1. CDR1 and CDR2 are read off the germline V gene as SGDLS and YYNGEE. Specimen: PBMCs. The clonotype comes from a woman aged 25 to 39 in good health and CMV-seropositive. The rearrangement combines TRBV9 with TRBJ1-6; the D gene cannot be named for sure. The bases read TGTGCCAGCAGCCCTGGACTTACGGGCCTCTCCAATAATTCACCCCTCCACTTT. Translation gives CASSPGLTGLSNNSPLHF.